Presented here are 5 T cell receptor beta chains from one specimen sequenced in a study of CD8+ T cells in alopecia areata. The treatment is: oral pan-JAK inhibitor, 5-10 mg twice daily. Extracted RNA was reverse transcribed into cDNA, the sequencing template. The data were produced by immunoSEQ multiplex PCR, yet TCRdb's version contains in-frame clones alone and is incomplete. Among 64,000 or so clones listed, under 60% were seen once. The sample in question was CD8+ T cells sorted from blood, obtained at roughly week 38, from a patient treated with tofacitinib. Receptor source: a human donor with alopecia areata.

The count of this clone is one. The V and J genes are TRBV27 and TRBJ2-6, with 8 bases aligning to TRBD1. Germline V CDR1 and CDR2: MNHEY, SMNVEV (reference sequence). The CDR3 sequence is 19 residues long. The junction had 12 bases not matched to a gene; V was cut back by 4 bases and J by 1 base. CDR3 protein: CASSSHQTGVLSGANVLTF. CDR3 in DNA: TGTGCCAGCAGTTCACACCAGACAGGGGTCCTTTCTGGGGCCAACGTCCTGACTTTC.

This clone was observed a handful of times. The chain uses TRBV11-2 and TRBJ2-1; D not certain. The CDR3 covers 15 residues. Germline V lookup: CDR1 SGHAT, CDR2 FQNNGV. Trimming left V 0 bases short and J 3 bases short, with 9 bases between. The CDR3 DNA reads TGTGCCAGCAGCTTAGAAAAGTTGGTCTACAATGAGCAGTTCTTC. Protein: CASSLEKLVYNEQFF. Looking up the rest from reference TRBV11-2 and TRBJ2-1 gives the full variable domain: EAGVAQSPRYKIIEKRQSVAFWCNPISGHATLYWYQQILGQGPKLLIQFQNNGVVDDSQLPKDRFSAERLKGVDSTLKIQPAKLEDSAVYLCASSLEKLVYNEQFFGPGTRLTVL.

This chain uses TRBV6-5 with TRBJ1-1; D call uncertain. CDR1 is MNHEY and CDR2 is SVGAGI in the germline V gene. V was trimmed by 5 bases and J by 6 bases, leaving 7 bases between them. There are 11 residues in the CDR3. CDR3 residues: CASSIGAEAFF. CDR3 DNA: TGTGCCAGCAGTATCGGGGCTGAAGCTTTCTTT.

The sample holds a few counts of this clone. This chain connects TRBV2 to TRBJ2-5; D may be TRBD1 or TRBD2 (6 bases each). In germline, CDR1 is SNHLY, CDR2 FYNNEI. Trimming took off 4 bases at V and 2 bases at J, with 14 bases between the two ends. This CDR3 is 15 amino acids long. The CDR3 loop is CASSVGGQSQETQYF. The CDR3 DNA follows: TGTGCCAGCAGTGTAGGGGGGCAGTCACAAGAGACCCAGTACTTC.

This clone was detected a few times. CDR3 sequence reads: CASSGGNQPQHF. DNA for the CDR3: TGTGCCAGTTCGGGGGGCAATCAGCCCCAGCATTTT. The gene calls are TRBV7-9 and TRBJ1-5; D possibly corresponds to TRBD1 (5 bases). This CDR3 comprises 12 residues. Per the germline V gene, CDR1 is SEHNR and CDR2 is FQNEAQ (reference sequence). Trimming removed 9 bases from V and 2 bases from J, with 8 bases in between.